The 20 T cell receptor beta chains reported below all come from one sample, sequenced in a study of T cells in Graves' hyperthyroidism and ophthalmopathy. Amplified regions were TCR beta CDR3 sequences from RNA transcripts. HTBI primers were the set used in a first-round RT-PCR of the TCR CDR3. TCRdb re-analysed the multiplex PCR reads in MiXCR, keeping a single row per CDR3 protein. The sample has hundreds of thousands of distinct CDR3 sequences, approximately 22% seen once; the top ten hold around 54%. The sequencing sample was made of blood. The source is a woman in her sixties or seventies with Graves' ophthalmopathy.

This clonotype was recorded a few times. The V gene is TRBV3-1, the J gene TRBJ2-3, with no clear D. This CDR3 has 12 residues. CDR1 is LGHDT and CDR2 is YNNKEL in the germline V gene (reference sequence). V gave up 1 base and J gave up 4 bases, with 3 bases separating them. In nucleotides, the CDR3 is TGTGCCAGCAGCCAAGGTTCAGATACGCAGTATTTT. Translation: CASSQGSDTQYF.

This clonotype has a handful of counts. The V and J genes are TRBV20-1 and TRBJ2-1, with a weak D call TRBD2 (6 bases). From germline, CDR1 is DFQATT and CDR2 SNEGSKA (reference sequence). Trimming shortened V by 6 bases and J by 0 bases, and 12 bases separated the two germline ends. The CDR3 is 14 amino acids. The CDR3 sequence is CSARRVSSYNEQFF. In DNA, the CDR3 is TGCAGTGCCCGGAGGGTCAGCTCCTACAATGAGCAGTTCTTC.

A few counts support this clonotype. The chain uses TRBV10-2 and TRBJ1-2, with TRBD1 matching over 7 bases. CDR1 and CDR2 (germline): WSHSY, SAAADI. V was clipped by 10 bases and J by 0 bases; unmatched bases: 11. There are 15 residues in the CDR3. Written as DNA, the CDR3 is TGCGCCACCGAAACAGGGGCTGCTACTAACTATGGCTACACCTTC. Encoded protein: CATETGAATNYGYTF.

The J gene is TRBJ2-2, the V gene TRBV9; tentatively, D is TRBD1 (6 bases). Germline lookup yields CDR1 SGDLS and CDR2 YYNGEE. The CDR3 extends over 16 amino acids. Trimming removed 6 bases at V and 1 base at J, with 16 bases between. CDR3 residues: CASTGAGAENTGELFF. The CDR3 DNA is TGTGCCAGCACAGGGGCCGGGGCAGAGAACACCGGGGAGCTGTTTTTT.

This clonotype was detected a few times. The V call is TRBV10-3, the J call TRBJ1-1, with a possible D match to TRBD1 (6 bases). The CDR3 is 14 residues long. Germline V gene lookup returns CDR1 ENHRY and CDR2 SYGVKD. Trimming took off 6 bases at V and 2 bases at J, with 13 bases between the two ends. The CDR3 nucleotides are TGTGCCATCAGGGGGGGGACAACTAACACTGAAGCTTTCTTT. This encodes CAIRGGTTNTEAFF.

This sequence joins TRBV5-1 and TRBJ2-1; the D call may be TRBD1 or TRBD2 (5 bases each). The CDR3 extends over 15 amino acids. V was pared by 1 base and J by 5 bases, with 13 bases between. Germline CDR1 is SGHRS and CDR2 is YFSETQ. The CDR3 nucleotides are TGCGCCAGCAGCTTGAACGGGGCGGAACACAATGAGCAGTTCTTC. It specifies CASSLNGAEHNEQFF.

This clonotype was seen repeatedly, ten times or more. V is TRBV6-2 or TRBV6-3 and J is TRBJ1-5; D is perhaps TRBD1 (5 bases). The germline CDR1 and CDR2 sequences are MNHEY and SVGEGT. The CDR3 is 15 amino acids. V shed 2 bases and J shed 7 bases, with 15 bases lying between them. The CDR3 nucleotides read TGTGCCAGCAGTTACGGCCCCTGGAGGGGACAGCCCCAGCATTTT. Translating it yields CASSYGPWRGQPQHF.

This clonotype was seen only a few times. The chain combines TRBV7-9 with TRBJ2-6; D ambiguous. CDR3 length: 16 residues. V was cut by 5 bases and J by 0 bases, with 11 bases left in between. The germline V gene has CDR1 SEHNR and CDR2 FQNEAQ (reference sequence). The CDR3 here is CASSVGMFSGANVLTF. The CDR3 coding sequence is TGTGCCAGCAGCGTAGGCATGTTCTCTGGGGCCAACGTCCTGACTTTC.

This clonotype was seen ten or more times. In DNA, the CDR3 is TGTGCCAGCAGAGGAAGGCAGCTCCGAGAGACCCAGTACTTC. This sequence encodes CASRGRQLRETQYF. The genes are TRBV11-2 and TRBJ2-5; D remains ambiguous. Germline V gene lookup returns CDR1 SGHAT and CDR2 FQNNGV. With 6 bases removed from V and 4 bases from J, the gap between germline ends came to 15 bases. The CDR3 loop spans 14 amino acids.

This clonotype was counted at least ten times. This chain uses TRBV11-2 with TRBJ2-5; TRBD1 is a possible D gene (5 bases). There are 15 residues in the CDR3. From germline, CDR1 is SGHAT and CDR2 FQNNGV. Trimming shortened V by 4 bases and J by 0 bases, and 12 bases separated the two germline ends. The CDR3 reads CASSYTTVHQETQYF. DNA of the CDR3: TGTGCCAGCAGCTACACGACAGTCCACCAAGAGACCCAGTACTTC.

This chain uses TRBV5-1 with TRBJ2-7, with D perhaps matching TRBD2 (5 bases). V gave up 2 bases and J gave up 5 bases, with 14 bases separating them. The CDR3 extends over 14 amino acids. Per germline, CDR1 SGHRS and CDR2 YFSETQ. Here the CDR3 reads CASSLYTSSDEQYF. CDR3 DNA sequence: TGCGCCAGCAGCTTATATACTAGTTCTGACGAGCAGTACTTC.

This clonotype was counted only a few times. This CDR3 is CASSESIAGSYEQYF. The DNA of the CDR3 is TGCGCCAGCAGTGAGTCGATAGCGGGATCCTACGAGCAGTACTTC. The chain combines TRBV10-1 with TRBJ2-7, with 8 nucleotides matching TRBD2. Germline lookup yields CDR1 WNHNN and CDR2 SYGVQD (reference sequence). The CDR3 runs 15 residues. V was clipped by 0 bases and J by 1 base; unmatched bases: 2.

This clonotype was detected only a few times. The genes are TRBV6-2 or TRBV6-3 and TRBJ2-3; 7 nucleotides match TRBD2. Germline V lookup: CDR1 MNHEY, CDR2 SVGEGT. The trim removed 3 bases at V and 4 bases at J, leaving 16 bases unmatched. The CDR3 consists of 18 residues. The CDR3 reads CASSYPTGRAVFADTQYF. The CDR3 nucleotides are TGTGCCAGCAGTTATCCGACGGGGAGGGCCGTCTTCGCAGATACGCAGTATTTT.

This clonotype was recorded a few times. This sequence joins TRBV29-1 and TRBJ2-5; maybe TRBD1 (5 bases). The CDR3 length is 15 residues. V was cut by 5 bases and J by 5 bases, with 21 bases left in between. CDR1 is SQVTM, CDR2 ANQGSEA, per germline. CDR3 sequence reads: CSVSSFRTNPETQYF. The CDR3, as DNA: TGCAGCGTTAGTTCATTCAGGACAAACCCGGAGACCCAGTACTTC.

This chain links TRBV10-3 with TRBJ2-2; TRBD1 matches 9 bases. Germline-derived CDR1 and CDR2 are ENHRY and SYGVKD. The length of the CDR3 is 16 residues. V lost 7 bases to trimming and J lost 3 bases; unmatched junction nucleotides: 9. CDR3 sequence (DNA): TGTGCCATCAAGCCGAACAGGGGGCGTTACACCGGGGAGCTGTTTTTT. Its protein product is CAIKPNRGRYTGELFF.

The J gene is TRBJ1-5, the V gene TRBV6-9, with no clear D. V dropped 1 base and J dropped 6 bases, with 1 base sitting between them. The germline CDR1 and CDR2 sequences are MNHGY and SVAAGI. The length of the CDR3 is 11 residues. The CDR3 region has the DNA TGTGCCAGCAGTTATTGTCAGCCCCAGCATTTT. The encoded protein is CASSYCQPQHF.

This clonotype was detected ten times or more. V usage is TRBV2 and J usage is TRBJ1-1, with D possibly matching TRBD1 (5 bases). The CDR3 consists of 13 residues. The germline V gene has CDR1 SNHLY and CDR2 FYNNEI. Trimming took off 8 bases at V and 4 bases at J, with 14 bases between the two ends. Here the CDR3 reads CASGLDSSTEAFF. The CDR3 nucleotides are TGTGCCAGCGGACTCGACAGTTCCACTGAAGCTTTCTTT.

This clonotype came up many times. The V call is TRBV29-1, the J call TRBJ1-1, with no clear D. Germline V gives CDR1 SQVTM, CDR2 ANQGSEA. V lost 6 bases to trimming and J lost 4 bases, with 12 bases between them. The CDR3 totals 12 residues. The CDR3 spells CSVRTRTTEAFF. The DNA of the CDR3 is TGCAGCGTCCGGACCAGGACCACTGAAGCTTTCTTT.

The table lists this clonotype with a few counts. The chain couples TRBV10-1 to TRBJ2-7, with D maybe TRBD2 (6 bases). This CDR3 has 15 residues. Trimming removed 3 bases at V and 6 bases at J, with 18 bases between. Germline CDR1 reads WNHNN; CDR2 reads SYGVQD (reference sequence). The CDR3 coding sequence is TGCGCCAGCAGTGAAAGGTCCGGGCGACTAGTCGAGCAGTACTTC. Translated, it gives CASSERSGRLVEQYF.

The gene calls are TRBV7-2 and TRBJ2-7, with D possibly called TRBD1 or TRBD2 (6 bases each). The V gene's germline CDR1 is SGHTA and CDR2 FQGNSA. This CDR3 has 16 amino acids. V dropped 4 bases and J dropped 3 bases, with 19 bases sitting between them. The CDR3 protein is CASSWSLLGGDYEQYF. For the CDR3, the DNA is TGTGCCAGCAGCTGGTCCTTGTTGGGGGGCGACTACGAGCAGTACTTC.